These 19 T cell receptor beta chains were all obtained from the same sample, sequenced in a study of control samples from healthy donors and cancer patients. Some clones are missing from TCRdb's copy, which holds only in-frame ones; the method was immunoSEQ multiplex PCR. The sample includes about 120,000 clones, 87% of them seen just once. What was sequenced was blood. These receptors were collected from a young man in good health.

The chain is built from TRBV10-3 and TRBJ1-5; D remains unclear. The CDR3 is 13 residues long. Germline CDR1 ENHRY, CDR2 SYGVKD. Trimming took 5 bases from V and 2 from J, leaving 7 bases between them. The CDR3 DNA is TGTGCCATCAGTTCAGGTCGCAATCAGCCCCAGCATTTT. Translation gives CAISSGRNQPQHF.

This sequence joins TRBV14 and TRBJ1-1; TRBD1 might be the D (5 bases). The length of the CDR3 is 14 residues. The V gene lost 0 bases and the J gene lost 12 bases, with 17 bases spanning the gap. CDR1 SGHDN and CDR2 FVKESK come from the germline V gene. CDR3 in amino acids: CASSQDRKGAGTFF. The CDR3 nucleotides read TGTGCCAGCAGCCAAGATAGGAAGGGTGCAGGGACTTTCTTT.

This rearrangement joins TRBV4-3 to TRBJ2-1, with D perhaps TRBD2 (6 bases). There are 16 residues in the CDR3. The germline V gene encodes CDR1 LGHNA and CDR2 YSLEER. Trimming removed 0 bases from V and 6 bases from J, with 15 bases in between. The CDR3 DNA follows: TGCGCCAGCAGCCAAGATGCCCGGGACTGGTTCAATGAGCAGTTCTTC. As protein: CASSQDARDWFNEQFF.

The rearrangement links TRBV29-1 to TRBJ2-7; D gene ambiguous. Germline V gives CDR1 SQVTM, CDR2 ANQGSEA. Trimming left V 4 bases short and J 0 bases short, with 22 bases between. CDR3 size: 17 residues. The CDR3 reads CSVGRGQDLPLSYEQYF. CDR3 nucleotides: TGCAGCGTTGGGCGCGGCCAAGACCTGCCCCTCTCCTACGAGCAGTACTTC.

This chain joins TRBV9 and TRBJ2-5, with 7 bases fitting TRBD1. The CDR3 contains 14 residues. Germline CDR1 and CDR2: SGDLS and YYNGEE. V gave up 3 bases and J gave up 2 bases; unmatched junction bases: 4. The CDR3 region is CASSASTGQETQYF. In DNA form, the CDR3 reads TGTGCCAGCAGCGCATCGACAGGGCAAGAGACCCAGTACTTC. Using reference TRBV9 and TRBJ2-5 for the parts outside the CDR3, the full variable domain is DSGVTQTPKHLITATGQRVTLRCSPRSGDLSVYWYQQSLDQGLQFLIQYYNGEERAKGNILERFSAQQFPDLHSELNLSSLELGDSALYFCASSASTGQETQYFGPGTRLLVL.

This rearrangement joins TRBV5-4 to TRBJ1-1; D is unresolved. The germline V gene has CDR1 SGHNT and CDR2 YYREEE (reference sequence). Trimming removed 2 bases at V and 0 bases at J, with 14 bases between. The length of the CDR3 is 16 residues. This CDR3 reads CASSLTLISMNTEAFF. The DNA of the CDR3 is TGTGCCAGCAGCTTAACCCTCATCTCGATGAACACTGAAGCTTTCTTT.

The chain has TRBV15 and TRBJ1-2; no definite D call. Germline CDR1 LNHNV, CDR2 YYDKDF (reference sequence). V lost 0 bases and J lost 6, with 14 bases in between. This CDR3 contains 15 residues. The CDR3 loop is CATSRDPTPTDGYTF. CDR3 nucleotide sequence: TGTGCCACCAGCAGAGACCCCACTCCCACCGATGGCTACACCTTC.

This clone was counted once. This sequence joins TRBV9 and TRBJ1-1; no firm D call. From germline, CDR1 is SGDLS and CDR2 YYNGEE. Trimming took 0 bases from V and 7 from J, leaving 10 bases between them. This CDR3 is built from 13 residues. CDR3 protein: CASSVVEGSEAFF. The CDR3 region has the DNA TGTGCCAGCAGCGTAGTGGAGGGCAGTGAAGCTTTCTTT.

This clone was recorded once. The rearrangement uses TRBV6-4 and TRBJ2-2, with D perhaps matching TRBD1 (5 bases). Germline V gene sequence: CDR1 MRHNA, CDR2 SNTAGT. CDR3 length: 14 residues. V lost 0 bases and J 5 bases, leaving 7 bases between the germline ends. CDR3 amino acids: CASSDSPGTGELFF. The CDR3 DNA reads TGTGCCAGCAGTGACTCCCCAGGGACCGGGGAGCTGTTTTTT.

The J gene is TRBJ1-5, the V gene TRBV15, with TRBD1 identical over 7 bases. Germline V gene sequence: CDR1 LNHNV, CDR2 YYDKDF (reference sequence). The J segment lost 5 bases and the V segment lost 5 bases, leaving 6 bases of the junction unmatched. The CDR3 is 14 residues long. CDR3 in amino acids: CATSVRDRYQPQHF. CDR3 coding DNA: TGTGCCACCAGCGTCCGGGACAGATATCAGCCCCAGCATTTT.

This clone has just one count. The chain is built from TRBV27 and TRBJ2-7; D remains unclear. The V gene's germline CDR1 is MNHEY and CDR2 SMNVEV (reference sequence). The V end lost 2 bases, the J end lost 4 bases, and 12 bases lay between the germline ends. This CDR3 is 14 amino acids long. CDR3: CASSLTYRGYEQYF. The CDR3 DNA is TGTGCCAGCAGTTTAACCTACCGAGGATACGAGCAGTACTTC.

This sequence joins TRBV27 and TRBJ1-1, with TRBD1 as a possible D gene (6 bases). The germline V gene has CDR1 MNHEY and CDR2 SMNVEV (reference sequence). V was trimmed by 5 bases and J by 8 bases, leaving 21 bases between them. The CDR3 is 15 residues long. This CDR3 reads CASSLQQTGLPEAFF. The CDR3 DNA reads as TGTGCCAGCAGTCTTCAGCAGACAGGCCTCCCAGAAGCTTTCTTT.

V usage is TRBV5-4 and J usage is TRBJ2-2; unclear D gene. The CDR3 runs to 15 residues. Germline-derived CDR1 and CDR2 are SGHNT and YYREEE (reference sequence). Trimming took 3 bases from V and 1 from J, leaving 10 bases between them. The CDR3 protein is CASSSLVQNTGELFF. CDR3 in DNA: TGTGCCAGCAGCTCCCTTGTCCAGAACACCGGGGAGCTGTTTTTT.

DNA of the CDR3: TGTGCCAGCAGCAGACAGGGAGCTAACTATGGCTACACCTTC. Its translation is CASSRQGANYGYTF. V usage is TRBV7-3 and J usage is TRBJ1-2, with 7 nucleotides matching TRBD1. The CDR3 consists of 14 residues. The germline V gene encodes CDR1 SGHTA and CDR2 FQGTGA. The V and J ends lost 5 bases and 0 bases, in that order; junction bases with no gene match: 3. Complete variable domain (other parts from reference TRBV7-3 and TRBJ1-2): GAGVSQTPSNKVTEKGKYVELRCDPISGHTALYWYRQSLGQGPEFLIYFQGTGAADDSGLPNDRFFAVRPEGSVSTLKIQRTERGDSAVYLCASSRQGANYGYTFGSGTRLTVV.

The chain employs TRBV6-2 or TRBV6-3 and TRBJ2-1, with 15 bases matching TRBD2. The germline V gene encodes CDR1 MNHEY and CDR2 SVGEGT. This CDR3 region has 18 residues. V dropped 2 bases and J dropped 8; count of bases not matched to a gene: 10. CDR3 bases: TGTGCCAGCAGTTACCCTATTTCTGGACTAGCGGGAGGGGATGAGCAGTTCTTC. As protein: CASSYPISGLAGGDEQFF.

This clone occurred once. This chain uses TRBV7-2 with TRBJ2-2; D is ambiguous. The germline V gene encodes CDR1 SGHTA and CDR2 FQGNSA. V was trimmed by 0 bases and J by 6 bases, leaving 8 bases between them. The CDR3 loop spans 14 amino acids. CDR3 sequence: CASSLAWKAGELFF. The CDR3 DNA reads TGTGCCAGCAGCTTAGCCTGGAAGGCCGGGGAGCTGTTTTTT.

A note on this clone: The junction differs from germline at one of its ends, possibly a read error. The chain is built from TRBV4-1 and TRBJ1-1, with 8 bases lining up with TRBD1. The CDR3 covers 15 residues. The germline V gene encodes CDR1 MGHRA and CDR2 YSYEKL. The CDR3 loop is CASTQSGGAVAEAFF. The CDR3 bases are TGCGCCAGCACCCAATCAGGGGGCGCGGTAGCTGAAGCTTTCTTT.

This chain links TRBV6-2 or TRBV6-3 with TRBJ1-1, with D uncertain. Trimming took 4 bases from V and 0 from J, leaving 6 bases between them. Looked up from germline, CDR1 is MNHEY and CDR2 is SVGEGT. The CDR3 spans 13 residues. The CDR3 region has the DNA TGTGCCAGCAGTTTCGGTATGAACACTGAAGCTTTCTTT. It codes for CASSFGMNTEAFF.

This chain joins TRBV27 and TRBJ1-5; D remains unclear. The CDR3 sequence is 12 residues long. V was pared by 3 bases and J by 2 bases, with 2 bases between. Germline CDR1 reads MNHEY; CDR2 reads SMNVEV (reference sequence). The DNA for the CDR3 is TGTGCCAGCAGTTTCCGCAATCAGCCCCAGCATTTT. Encoded protein: CASSFRNQPQHF.